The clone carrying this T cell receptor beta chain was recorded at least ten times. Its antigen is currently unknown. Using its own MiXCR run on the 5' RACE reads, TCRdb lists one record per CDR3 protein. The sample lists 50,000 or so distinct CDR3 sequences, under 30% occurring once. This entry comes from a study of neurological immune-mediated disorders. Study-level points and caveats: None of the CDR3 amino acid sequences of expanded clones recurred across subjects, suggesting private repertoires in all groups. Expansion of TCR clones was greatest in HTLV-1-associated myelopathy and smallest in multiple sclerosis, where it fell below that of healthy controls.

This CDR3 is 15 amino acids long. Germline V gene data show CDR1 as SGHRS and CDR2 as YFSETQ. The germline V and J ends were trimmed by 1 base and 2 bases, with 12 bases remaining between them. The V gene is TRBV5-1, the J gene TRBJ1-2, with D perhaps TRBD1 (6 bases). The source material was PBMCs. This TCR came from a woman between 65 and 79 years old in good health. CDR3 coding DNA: TGCGCCAGCAGCTTGTCTCCAGGGGAGAACTATGGCTACACCTTC. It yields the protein CASSLSPGENYGYTF.